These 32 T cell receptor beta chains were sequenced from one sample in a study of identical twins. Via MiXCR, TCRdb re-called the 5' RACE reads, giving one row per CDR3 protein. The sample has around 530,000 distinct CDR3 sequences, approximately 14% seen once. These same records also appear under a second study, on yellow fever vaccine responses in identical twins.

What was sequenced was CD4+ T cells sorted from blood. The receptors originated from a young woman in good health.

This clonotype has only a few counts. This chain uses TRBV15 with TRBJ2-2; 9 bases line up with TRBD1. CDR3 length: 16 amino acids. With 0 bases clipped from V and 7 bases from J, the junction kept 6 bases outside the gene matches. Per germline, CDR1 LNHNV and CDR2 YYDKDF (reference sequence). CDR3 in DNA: TGTGCCACCAGCAGAGATACAGGGGGCGCAGGCGGGGAGCTGTTTTTT. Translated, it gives CATSRDTGGAGGELFF. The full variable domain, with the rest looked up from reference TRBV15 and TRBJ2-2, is DAMVIQNPRYQVTQFGKPVTLSCSQTLNHNVMYWYQQKSSQAPKLLFHYYDKDFNNEADTPDNFQSRRPNTSFCFLDIRSPGLGDTAMYLCATSRDTGGAGGELFFGEGSRLTVL.

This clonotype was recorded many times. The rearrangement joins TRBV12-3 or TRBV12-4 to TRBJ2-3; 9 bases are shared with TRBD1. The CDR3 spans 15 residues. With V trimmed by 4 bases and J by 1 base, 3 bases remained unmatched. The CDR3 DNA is TGTGCCAGCAGTTGGCGGACAGGGGGCACAGATACGCAGTATTTT. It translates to CASSWRTGGTDTQYF.

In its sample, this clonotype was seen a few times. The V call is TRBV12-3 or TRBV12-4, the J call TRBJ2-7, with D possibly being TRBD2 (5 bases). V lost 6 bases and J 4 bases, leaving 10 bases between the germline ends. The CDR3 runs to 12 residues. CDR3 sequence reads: CASSSWEYEQYF. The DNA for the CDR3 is TGTGCCAGCAGCTCCTGGGAGTACGAGCAGTACTTC.

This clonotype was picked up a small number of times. CDR3 sequence (DNA): TGTGCCACCAGTGGCGGACTAGCGGTAGAGCAGTTCTTC. It encodes CATSGGLAVEQFF. The chain carries TRBV24-1 and TRBJ2-1; 10 bases are shared with TRBD2. The CDR3 sequence is 13 residues long. Trimming at V came to 5 bases and at J to 10 bases, leaving 4 bases not matched to a gene. The germline CDR1 and CDR2 sequences are KGHDR and SFDVKD.

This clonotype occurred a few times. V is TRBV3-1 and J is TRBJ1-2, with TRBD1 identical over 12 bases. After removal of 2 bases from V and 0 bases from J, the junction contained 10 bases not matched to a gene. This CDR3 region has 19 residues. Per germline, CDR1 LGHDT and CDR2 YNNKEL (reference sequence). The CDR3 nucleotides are TGTGCCAGCAGCCAAAGATATGGGACAGGGGGCATGGCTAACTATGGCTACACCTTC. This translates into CASSQRYGTGGMANYGYTF.

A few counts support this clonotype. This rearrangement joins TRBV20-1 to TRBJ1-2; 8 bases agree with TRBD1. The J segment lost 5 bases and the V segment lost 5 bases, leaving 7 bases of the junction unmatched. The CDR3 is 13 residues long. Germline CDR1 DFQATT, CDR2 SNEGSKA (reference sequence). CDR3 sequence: CSAPRGQGYGYTF. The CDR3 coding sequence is TGCAGTGCTCCCCGAGGACAGGGTTATGGCTACACCTTC.

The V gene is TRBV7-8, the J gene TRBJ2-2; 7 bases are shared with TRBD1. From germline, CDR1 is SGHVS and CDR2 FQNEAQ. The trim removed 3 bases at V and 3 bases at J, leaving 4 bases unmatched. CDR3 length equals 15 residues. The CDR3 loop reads CASSLGQWDTGELFF. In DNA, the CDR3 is TGTGCCAGCAGCTTGGGACAGTGGGACACCGGGGAGCTGTTTTTT.

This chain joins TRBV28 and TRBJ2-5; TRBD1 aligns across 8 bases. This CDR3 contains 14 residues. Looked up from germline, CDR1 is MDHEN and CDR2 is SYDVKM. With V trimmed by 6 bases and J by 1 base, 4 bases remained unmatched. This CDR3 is CASRSGQVQETQYF. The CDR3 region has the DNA TGTGCCAGCAGATCGGGACAGGTCCAAGAGACCCAGTACTTC.

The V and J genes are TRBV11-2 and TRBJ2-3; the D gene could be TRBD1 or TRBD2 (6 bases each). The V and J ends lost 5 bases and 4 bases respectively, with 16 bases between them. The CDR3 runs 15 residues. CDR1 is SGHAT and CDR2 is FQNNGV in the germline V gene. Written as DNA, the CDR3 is TGTGCCAGCAGCCTCTCGGGGGCCCCCCCAGATACGCAGTATTTT. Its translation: CASSLSGAPPDTQYF.

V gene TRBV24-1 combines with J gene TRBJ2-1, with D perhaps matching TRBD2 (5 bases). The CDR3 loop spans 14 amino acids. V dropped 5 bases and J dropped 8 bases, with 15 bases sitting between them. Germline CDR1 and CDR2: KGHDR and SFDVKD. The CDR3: CATSVPSAVDEQFF. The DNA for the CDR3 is TGTGCCACCAGTGTCCCTTCAGCGGTGGATGAGCAGTTCTTC.

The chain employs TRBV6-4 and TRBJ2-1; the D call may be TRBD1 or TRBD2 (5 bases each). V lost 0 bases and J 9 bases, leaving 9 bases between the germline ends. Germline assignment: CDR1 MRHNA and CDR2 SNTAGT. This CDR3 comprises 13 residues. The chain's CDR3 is CASSDSRGSEQFF. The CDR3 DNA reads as TGTGCCAGCAGTGACTCGAGGGGTTCTGAGCAGTTCTTC.

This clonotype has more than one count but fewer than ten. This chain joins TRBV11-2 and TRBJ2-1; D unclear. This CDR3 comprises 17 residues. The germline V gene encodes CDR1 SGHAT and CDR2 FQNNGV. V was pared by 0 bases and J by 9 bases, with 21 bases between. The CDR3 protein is CASSLDLISTSSGEQFF. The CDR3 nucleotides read TGTGCCAGCAGCTTAGATCTGATTAGCACCAGTTCGGGTGAGCAGTTCTTC.

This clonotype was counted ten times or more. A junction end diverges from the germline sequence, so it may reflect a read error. CDR3 sequence: CASSSGLAGTDTQYF. The CDR3 nucleotides read TGTGCCAGCAGTTCAGGACTAGCGGGCACAGATACGCAGTATTTT. The genes are TRBV5-1 and TRBJ2-3; 10 bases map to TRBD2. Germline CDR1 SGHRS, CDR2 YFSETQ. The CDR3 extends over 15 amino acids.

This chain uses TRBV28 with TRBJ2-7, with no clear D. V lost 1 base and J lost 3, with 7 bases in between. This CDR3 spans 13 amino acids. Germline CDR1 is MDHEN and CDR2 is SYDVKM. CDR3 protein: CASSLYGGYEQYF. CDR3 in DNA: TGTGCCAGCAGTTTATATGGCGGCTACGAGCAGTACTTC.

The CDR3 region has the DNA TGCGCCAGCAGCTTGGGTAGGGGCCGAGACCAAGAGACCCAGTACTTC. It yields the protein CASSLGRGRDQETQYF. This rearrangement joins TRBV5-1 to TRBJ2-5; D may be TRBD1 (5 bases). The CDR3 has 16 amino acids. The V gene lost 0 bases and the J gene lost 0 bases, with 12 bases spanning the gap. Germline V gives CDR1 SGHRS, CDR2 YFSETQ.

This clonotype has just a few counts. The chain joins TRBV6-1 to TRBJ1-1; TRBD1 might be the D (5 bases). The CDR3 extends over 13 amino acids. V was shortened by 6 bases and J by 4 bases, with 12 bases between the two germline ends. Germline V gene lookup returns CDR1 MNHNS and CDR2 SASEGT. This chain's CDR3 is CASSFLGGTEAFF. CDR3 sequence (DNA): TGTGCCAGCAGCTTCTTGGGGGGCACTGAAGCTTTCTTT.

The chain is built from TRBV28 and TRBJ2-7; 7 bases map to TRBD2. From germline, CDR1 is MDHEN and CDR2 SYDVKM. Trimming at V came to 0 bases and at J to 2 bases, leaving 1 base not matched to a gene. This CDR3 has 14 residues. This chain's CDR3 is CASSLWLAAYEQYF. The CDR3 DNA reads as TGTGCCAGCAGTTTATGGCTAGCGGCCTACGAGCAGTACTTC.

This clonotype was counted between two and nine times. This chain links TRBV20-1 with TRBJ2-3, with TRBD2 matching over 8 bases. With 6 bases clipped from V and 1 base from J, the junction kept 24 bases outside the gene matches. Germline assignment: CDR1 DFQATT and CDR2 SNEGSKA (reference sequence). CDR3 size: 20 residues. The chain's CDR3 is CSAQYRFGEAGARGTDTQYF. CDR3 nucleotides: TGCAGTGCCCAATATCGGTTTGGCGAAGCGGGGGCCCGCGGCACAGATACGCAGTATTTT.

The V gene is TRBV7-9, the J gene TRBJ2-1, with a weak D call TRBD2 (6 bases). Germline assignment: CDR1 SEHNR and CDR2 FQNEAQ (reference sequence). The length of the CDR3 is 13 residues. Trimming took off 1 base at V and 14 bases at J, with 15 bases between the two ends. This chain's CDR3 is CASSLDSAGRKFF. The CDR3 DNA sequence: TGTGCCAGCAGCTTAGACTCGGCGGGACGAAAGTTCTTC.

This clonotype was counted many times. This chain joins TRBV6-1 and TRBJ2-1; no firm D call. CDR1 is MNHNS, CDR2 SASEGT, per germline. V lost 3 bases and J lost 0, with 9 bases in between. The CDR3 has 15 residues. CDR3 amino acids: CASSEQLSSYNEQFF. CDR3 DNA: TGTGCCAGCAGTGAGCAACTGAGCTCCTACAATGAGCAGTTCTTC.

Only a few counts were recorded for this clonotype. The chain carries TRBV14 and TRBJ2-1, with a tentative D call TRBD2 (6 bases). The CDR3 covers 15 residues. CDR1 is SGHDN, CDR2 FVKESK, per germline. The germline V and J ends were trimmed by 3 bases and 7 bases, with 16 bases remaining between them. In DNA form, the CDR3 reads TGTGCCAGCAGCCACCACGGGACTCGAGGTAATGAGCAGTTCTTC. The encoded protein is CASSHHGTRGNEQFF. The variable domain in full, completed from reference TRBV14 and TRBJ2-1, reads EAGVTQFPSHSVIEKGQTVTLRCDPISGHDNLYWYRRVMGKEIKFLLHFVKESKQDESGMPNNRFLAERTGGTYSTLKVQPAELEDSGVYFCASSHHGTRGNEQFFGPGTRLTVL.

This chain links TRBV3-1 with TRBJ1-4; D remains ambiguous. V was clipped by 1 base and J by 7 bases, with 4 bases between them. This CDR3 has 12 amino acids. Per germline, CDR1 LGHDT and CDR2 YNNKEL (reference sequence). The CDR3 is CASSQGFEKLFF. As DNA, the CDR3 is TGTGCCAGCAGCCAAGGATTTGAAAAACTGTTTTTT.

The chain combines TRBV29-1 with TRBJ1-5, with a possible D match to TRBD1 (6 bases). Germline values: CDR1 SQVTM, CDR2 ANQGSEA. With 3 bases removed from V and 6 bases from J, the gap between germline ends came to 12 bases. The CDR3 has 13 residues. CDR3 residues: CSVEVEGVQPQHF. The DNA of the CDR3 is TGCAGCGTTGAGGTCGAGGGGGTTCAGCCCCAGCATTTT. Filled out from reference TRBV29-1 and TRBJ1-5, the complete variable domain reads SAVISQKPSRDICQRGTSLTIQCQVDSQVTMMFWYRQQPGQSLTLIATANQGSEATYESGFVIDKFPISRPNLTFSTLTVSNMSPEDSSIYLCSVEVEGVQPQHFGDGTRLSIL.

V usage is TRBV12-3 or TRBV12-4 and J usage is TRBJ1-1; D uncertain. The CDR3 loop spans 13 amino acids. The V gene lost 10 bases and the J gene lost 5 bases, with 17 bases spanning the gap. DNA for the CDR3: TGTGCCACCGCCGACGGTGGAGGAACTGAAGCTTTCTTT. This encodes CATADGGGTEAFF.

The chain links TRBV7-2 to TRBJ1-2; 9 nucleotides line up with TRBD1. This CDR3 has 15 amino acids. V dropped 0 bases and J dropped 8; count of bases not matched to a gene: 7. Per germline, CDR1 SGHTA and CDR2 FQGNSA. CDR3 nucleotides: TGTGCCAGCAGCTTAGCCCCGGGACAGGGAAGCGGCTACACCTTC. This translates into CASSLAPGQGSGYTF.

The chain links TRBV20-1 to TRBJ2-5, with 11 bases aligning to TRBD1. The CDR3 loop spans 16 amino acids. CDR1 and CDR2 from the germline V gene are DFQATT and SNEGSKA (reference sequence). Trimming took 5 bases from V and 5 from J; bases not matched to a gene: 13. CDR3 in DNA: TGCAGTGCTGTGCTCAGGACAGGGGGCACTTTGGAGACCCAGTACTTC. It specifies CSAVLRTGGTLETQYF.

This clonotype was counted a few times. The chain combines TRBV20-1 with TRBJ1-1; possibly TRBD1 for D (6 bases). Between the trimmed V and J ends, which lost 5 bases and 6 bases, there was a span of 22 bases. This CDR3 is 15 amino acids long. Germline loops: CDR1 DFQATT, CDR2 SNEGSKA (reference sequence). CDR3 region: CSAPFQGPWVAEAFF. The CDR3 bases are TGCAGTGCTCCCTTTCAGGGGCCCTGGGTTGCTGAAGCTTTCTTT.

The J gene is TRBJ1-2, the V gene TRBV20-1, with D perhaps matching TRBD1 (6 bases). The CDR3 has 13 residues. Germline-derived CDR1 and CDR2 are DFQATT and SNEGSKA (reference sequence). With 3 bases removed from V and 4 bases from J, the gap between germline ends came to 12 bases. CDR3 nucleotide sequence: TGCAGTGCTAGCTCGACAGGAACCTATGGCTACACCTTC. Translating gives CSASSTGTYGYTF.

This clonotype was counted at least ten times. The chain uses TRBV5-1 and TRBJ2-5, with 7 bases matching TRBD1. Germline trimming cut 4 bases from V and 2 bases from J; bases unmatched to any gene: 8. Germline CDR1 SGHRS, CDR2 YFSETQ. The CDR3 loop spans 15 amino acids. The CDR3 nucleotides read TGCGCCAGCAGCCCCCGGACAGGAAAGCAAGAGACCCAGTACTTC. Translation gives CASSPRTGKQETQYF.

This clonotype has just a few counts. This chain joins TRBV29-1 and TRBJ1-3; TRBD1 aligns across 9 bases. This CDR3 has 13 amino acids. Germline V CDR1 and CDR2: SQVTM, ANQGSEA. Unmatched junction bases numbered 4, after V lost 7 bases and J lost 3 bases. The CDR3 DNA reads TGCAGCGCTGACAGGGGGAATGGAAACACCATATATTTT. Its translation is CSADRGNGNTIYF.

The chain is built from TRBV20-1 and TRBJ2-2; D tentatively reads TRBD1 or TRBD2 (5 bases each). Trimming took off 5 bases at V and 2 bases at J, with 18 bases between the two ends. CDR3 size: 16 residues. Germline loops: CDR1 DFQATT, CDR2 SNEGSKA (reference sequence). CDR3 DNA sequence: TGCAGTGCTCCCCCCCCGGGGCGTAAAAACACCGGGGAGCTGTTTTTT. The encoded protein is CSAPPPGRKNTGELFF.

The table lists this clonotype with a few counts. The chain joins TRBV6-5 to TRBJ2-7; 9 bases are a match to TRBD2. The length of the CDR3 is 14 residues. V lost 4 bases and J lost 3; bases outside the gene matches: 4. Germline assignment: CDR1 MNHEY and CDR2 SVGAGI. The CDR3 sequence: CASSSPREGYEQYF. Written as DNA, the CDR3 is TGTGCCAGCAGTTCTCCGCGGGAGGGCTACGAGCAGTACTTC.